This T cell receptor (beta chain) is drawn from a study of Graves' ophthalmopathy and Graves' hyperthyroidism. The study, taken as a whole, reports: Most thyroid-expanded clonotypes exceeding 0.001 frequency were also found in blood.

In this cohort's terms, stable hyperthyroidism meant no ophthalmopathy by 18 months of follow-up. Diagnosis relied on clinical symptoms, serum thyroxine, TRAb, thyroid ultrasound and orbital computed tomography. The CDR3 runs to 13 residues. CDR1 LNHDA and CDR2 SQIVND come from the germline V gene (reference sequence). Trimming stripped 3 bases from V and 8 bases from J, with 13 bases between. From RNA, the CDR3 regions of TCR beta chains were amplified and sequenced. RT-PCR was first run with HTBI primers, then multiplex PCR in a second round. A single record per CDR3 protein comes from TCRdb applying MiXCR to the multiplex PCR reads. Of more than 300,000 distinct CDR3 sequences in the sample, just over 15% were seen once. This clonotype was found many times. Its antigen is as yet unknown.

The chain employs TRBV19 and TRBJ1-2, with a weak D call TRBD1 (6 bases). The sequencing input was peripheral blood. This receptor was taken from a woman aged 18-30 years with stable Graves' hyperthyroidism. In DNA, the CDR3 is TGTGCCAGTAGTATGGGCGCGGGGGCCGGCTACACCTTC. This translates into CASSMGAGAGYTF.